This T cell receptor (beta chain) was recorded in a study of neurological immune-mediated disorders. Study results and limitations: The most TCR clonal expansion was seen in HTLV-1-associated myelopathy, and the least was seen in multiple sclerosis, which fell below healthy controls.

The method for making cDNA was 5'RACE, and it used 10-nucleotide random UMIs. A single record per CDR3 protein comes from TCRdb applying MiXCR to the 5' RACE reads. The table includes approximately 58,000 distinct CDR3 sequences, about an eighth detected once. This clonotype came up many times. Its cognate antigen is unknown. V shed 3 bases and J shed 7 bases, with 13 bases lying between them. Germline CDR1 is SEHNR and CDR2 is FQNEAQ (reference sequence). CDR3 size: 14 residues. The unsorted libraries were prepared from 2 million PBMCs (stored at -80 C). The clonotype originates from a man in his 60s in good health. The V call is TRBV7-9, the J call TRBJ1-5; tentatively, D is TRBD1 (6 bases). The sequenced material came from PBMCs. The CDR3 is CASSLGGAGQPQHF. Here the CDR3 DNA reads TGTGCCAGCAGCTTGGGGGGGGCGGGCCAGCCCCAGCATTTT.